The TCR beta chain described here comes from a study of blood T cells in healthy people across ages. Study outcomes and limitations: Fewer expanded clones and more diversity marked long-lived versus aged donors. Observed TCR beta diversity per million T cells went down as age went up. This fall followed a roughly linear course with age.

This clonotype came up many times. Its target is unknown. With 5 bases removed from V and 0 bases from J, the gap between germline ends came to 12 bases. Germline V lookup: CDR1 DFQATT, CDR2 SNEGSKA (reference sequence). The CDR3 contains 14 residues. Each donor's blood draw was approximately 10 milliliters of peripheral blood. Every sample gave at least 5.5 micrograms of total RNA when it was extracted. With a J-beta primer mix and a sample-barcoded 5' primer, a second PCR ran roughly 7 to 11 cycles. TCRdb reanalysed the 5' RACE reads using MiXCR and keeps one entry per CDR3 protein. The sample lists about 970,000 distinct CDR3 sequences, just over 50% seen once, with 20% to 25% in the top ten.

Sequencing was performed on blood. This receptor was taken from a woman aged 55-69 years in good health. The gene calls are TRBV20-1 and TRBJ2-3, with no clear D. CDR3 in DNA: TGCAGTGCTTCGAGACTCTCTAGCACAGATACGCAGTATTTT. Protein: CSASRLSSTDTQYF.